The present TCR beta chain was sequenced within a study of cytomegalovirus exposure and HLA in healthy donors. General observations from the study: When the data were analyzed later, several of the most significant clusters appeared to be linked to common viral pathogens. Later analysis identified a missense DCLRE1C variant that was linked to TCR beta V- and J-gene trimming.

Turning to this clone: Its cognate antigen is unknown.

The germline gives CDR1 MNHEY, CDR2 SVGAGI. V was clipped by 4 bases and J by 3 bases, with 15 bases between them. The CDR3 sequence is 15 residues long. Both 60 Vbeta primers and 13 Jbeta primers went into the PCR. The repertoire was sequenced with immunoSEQ multiplex PCR; TCRdb's copy has only in-frame clones and lacks some. The profile covers about 190,000 clones, with around 86% appearing a single time and 1.3% taken by the ten largest. The sequence came from a man aged 30 to 39 in good health and CMV-seronegative. This chain links TRBV6-5 with TRBJ1-2; no clear D gene. Sequencing was done on a sample of PBMCs. CDR3 sequence (DNA): TGTGCCAGCAGTTTTGGTCGGAGGGATGACTATGGCTACACCTTC. This codes for CASSFGRRDDYGYTF.